What follows are 24 T cell receptor beta chains derived from one specimen sequenced in a study of naive and memory T cell subsets. Whole-study findings and limits: Especially in CD8 cells, naive repertoires contained a few larger clonotypes, possibly CD45RA-re-expressing memory cells.

Their antigens are not known. Two oligonucleotides, mixed equimolar, formed the beta constant-region primer covering TRBC1 and TRBC2. The ligated cDNA underwent four PCR rounds using SP2 and nested alpha and beta constant-region primers. TCRdb re-called the UMI-ligation and nested PCR reads with MiXCR, one entry per CDR3 protein. Of fewer than 150,000 distinct CDR3 sequences in the sample, under 25% are singletons; the top ten hold 0.6% to 0.8%. The sample taken for sequencing was naive CD8+ T cells from blood. The receptors shown here come from a human donor in good health.

CDR3 in DNA: TGTGCCAGCAGCCCAACAGGGGTGGGCCAGCCCCAGCATTTT. This translates into CASSPTGVGQPQHF. This rearrangement joins TRBV6-2 or TRBV6-3 to TRBJ1-5; the match to TRBD1 covers 7 bases. CDR3 length: 14 residues. V gave up 6 bases and J gave up 7 bases; unmatched junction bases: 9. CDR1 is MNHEY and CDR2 is SVGEGT in the germline V gene.

This clonotype was counted only a few times. V and J are TRBV7-6 and TRBJ1-3; maybe TRBD1 (5 bases). Between the trimmed V and J ends, which lost 1 base and 7 bases, there was a span of 14 bases. CDR1 is SGHVS, CDR2 FNYEAQ, per germline. This CDR3 is built from 15 residues. As DNA, the CDR3 is TGTGCCAGCAGCTTAGGGGACCTCTTGGGGAACACCATATATTTT. The encoded protein is CASSLGDLLGNTIYF.

This rearrangement joins TRBV7-6 to TRBJ2-1, with TRBD1 matching 8 bases. CDR1 SGHVS and CDR2 FNYEAQ come from the germline V gene. After removal of 5 bases from V and 1 base from J, the junction contained 4 bases not matched to a gene. The CDR3 is 15 residues long. The DNA of the CDR3 is TGTGCCAGCAGCGAAGGACAGGGATCCTACAATGAGCAGTTCTTC. Its protein is CASSEGQGSYNEQFF.

The chain employs TRBV28 and TRBJ2-3; no reliable D call. CDR3 length equals 11 residues. Germline values: CDR1 MDHEN, CDR2 SYDVKM. Trimming took 5 bases from V and 11 from J, leaving 11 bases between them. CDR3 in amino acids: CASSTPYGQYF. In DNA, the CDR3 is TGTGCCAGCAGTACCCCCTATGGGCAGTATTTT.

This clonotype was counted a few times. The chain carries TRBV6-2 or TRBV6-3 and TRBJ1-5; D is ambiguous. Trimming stripped 6 bases from V and 6 bases from J, with 3 bases between. The V gene's germline CDR1 is MNHEY and CDR2 SVGEGT. CDR3 length: 10 residues. This CDR3 is CASSGQPQHF. The CDR3 DNA sequence: TGTGCCAGCAGCGGTCAGCCCCAGCATTTT.

The V gene is TRBV28, the J gene TRBJ2-1, with 10 bases lining up with TRBD2. V lost 4 bases to trimming and J lost 4 bases; unmatched junction nucleotides: 4. This CDR3 is 15 amino acids long. Germline values: CDR1 MDHEN, CDR2 SYDVKM. CDR3 DNA: TGTGCCAGCAGTTCCGCTAGCGGGGGATACAATGAGCAGTTCTTC. Residues: CASSSASGGYNEQFF. Based on the CDR3 plus reference TRBV28 and TRBJ2-1, the full variable domain is DVKVTQSSRYLVKRTGEKVFLECVQDMDHENMFWYRQDPGLGLRLIYFSYDVKMKEKGDIPEGYSVSREKKERFSLILESASTNQTSMYLCASSSASGGYNEQFFGPGTRLTVL.

This clonotype was seen only a few times. The genes are TRBV28 and TRBJ2-1; TRBD1 aligns across 11 bases. The CDR3 spans 16 residues. V was pared by 1 base and J by 7 bases, with 6 bases of the junction left unmatched. Germline loops: CDR1 MDHEN, CDR2 SYDVKM. The CDR3 loop is CASSLYGTGGGNEQFF. In DNA, the CDR3 is TGTGCCAGCAGTTTATACGGGACAGGGGGGGGGAATGAGCAGTTCTTC.

This chain links TRBV7-9 with TRBJ2-5; TRBD2 is a possible D gene (6 bases). CDR3 length equals 15 residues. Trimming took off 5 bases at V and 1 base at J, with 14 bases between the two ends. Germline CDR1 SEHNR, CDR2 FQNEAQ (reference sequence). The CDR3 DNA follows: TGTGCCAGCAGCAAACTGGGACTCCCCCAAGAGACCCAGTACTTC. Translation gives CASSKLGLPQETQYF. Full variable domain (missing parts from reference TRBV7-9 and TRBJ2-5): DTGVSQNPRHKITKRGQNVTFRCDPISEHNRLYWYRQTLGQGPEFLTYFQNEAQLEKSRLLSDRFSAERPKGSFSTLEIQRTEQGDSAMYLCASSKLGLPQETQYFGPGTRLLVL.

This CDR3 is CASSFGGTHNEQFF. CDR3 nucleotides: TGTGCCAGCAGCTTTGGAGGGACTCACAATGAGCAGTTCTTC. This rearrangement joins TRBV11-3 to TRBJ2-1, with D possibly TRBD2 on 6 matching bases. The germline CDR1 and CDR2 sequences are SGHNT and YENEEA. The CDR3 extends over 14 amino acids. Trimming left V 3 bases short and J 5 bases short, with 11 bases between.

Only a few counts were recorded for this clonotype. This sequence joins TRBV12-3 or TRBV12-4 and TRBJ2-1; TRBD1 is a possible D gene (6 bases). Trimming took 5 bases from V and 9 from J, leaving 14 bases between them. The CDR3 has 13 residues. CDR3 nucleotide sequence: TGTGCCAGCAGTGTCGGACAGCCGAGTGAGCAGTTCTTC. Translation: CASSVGQPSEQFF.

The table lists this clonotype with a few counts. This chain connects TRBV19 to TRBJ1-1; weak D call: TRBD1 (6 bases). Looked up from germline, CDR1 is LNHDA and CDR2 is SQIVND (reference sequence). V was cut by 7 bases and J by 1 base, with 10 bases left in between. CDR3 length: 13 residues. CDR3: CASNLQGNTEAFF. The CDR3 nucleotides read TGTGCCAGTAACCTACAGGGGAACACTGAAGCTTTCTTT.

The chain employs TRBV9 and TRBJ2-3; no definite D call. V was pared by 5 bases and J by 4 bases, with 14 bases between. The CDR3 runs to 14 residues. Germline values: CDR1 SGDLS, CDR2 YYNGEE. In nucleotides, the CDR3 is TGTGCCAGCAGTTCGTCAGGTTACCCAGATACGCAGTATTTT. Translation gives CASSSSGYPDTQYF.

This clonotype was counted between two and nine times. V and J are TRBV29-1 and TRBJ2-2; 9 nucleotides align to TRBD2. The V gene's germline CDR1 is SQVTM and CDR2 ANQGSEA. V lost 6 bases and J lost 6; bases outside the gene matches: 11. This CDR3 contains 15 residues. CDR3 protein: CSVRFSGSGPGELFF. The CDR3 DNA reads as TGCAGCGTCCGCTTTAGCGGGAGCGGCCCCGGGGAGCTGTTTTTT.

In its sample, this clonotype was seen a few times. This chain uses TRBV3-1 with TRBJ2-1, with 11 bases lining up with TRBD2. Looked up from germline, CDR1 is LGHDT and CDR2 is YNNKEL (reference sequence). Trimming removed 6 bases from V and 5 bases from J; junction bases left unmatched: 9. The CDR3 covers 16 residues. The CDR3 is CASSPSSGRTDNEQFF. CDR3 nucleotides: TGTGCCAGCAGTCCTTCTAGCGGGAGGACAGACAATGAGCAGTTCTTC.

This clonotype has just a few counts. The chain joins TRBV7-9 to TRBJ2-1, with 8 bases that match TRBD2. CDR3 length equals 14 residues. The V segment lost 5 bases and the J segment 7 bases; nucleotides outside the gene matches: 7. The germline CDR1 and CDR2 sequences are SEHNR and FQNEAQ (reference sequence). The CDR3 sequence is CASSPRSGGNEQFF. The CDR3 DNA reads TGTGCCAGCAGCCCCCGTTCGGGAGGGAATGAGCAGTTCTTC.

This chain joins TRBV19 and TRBJ2-1; TRBD2 matches 11 bases. V shed 0 bases and J 1 base; nucleotides not matched to a gene: 14. Germline CDR1 is LNHDA and CDR2 is SQIVND (reference sequence). The CDR3 spans 21 residues. The CDR3: CASSIDPDGRLAGGSYNEQFF. The CDR3 DNA sequence: TGTGCCAGTAGTATAGACCCGGACGGGCGGCTAGCGGGAGGTTCCTACAATGAGCAGTTCTTC. Full variable domain (outside the CDR3, taken from reference TRBV19 and TRBJ2-1): DGGITQSPKYLFRKEGQNVTLSCEQNLNHDAMYWYRQDPGQGLRLIYYSQIVNDFQKGDIAEGYSVSREKKESFPLTVTSAQKNPTAFYLCASSIDPDGRLAGGSYNEQFFGPGTRLTVL.

V and J are TRBV18 and TRBJ2-1; tentative D call: TRBD2 (6 bases). Per germline, CDR1 KGHSH and CDR2 LQKENI. Trimming stripped 3 bases from V and 4 bases from J, with 16 bases between. The CDR3 totals 16 residues. In DNA form, the CDR3 reads TGTGCCAGCTCACCCCCTGGTAGCGGCACATACAATGAGCAGTTCTTC. Protein: CASSPPGSGTYNEQFF.

This chain joins TRBV9 and TRBJ2-1, with D unresolved. The CDR3 has 15 residues. The germline gives CDR1 SGDLS, CDR2 YYNGEE. Trimming pared 0 bases from V and 4 bases from J, leaving 11 bases between. CDR3 amino acids: CASSVAVNLYNEQFF. CDR3 DNA sequence: TGTGCCAGCAGCGTAGCGGTAAATTTATACAATGAGCAGTTCTTC.

This chain connects TRBV5-5 to TRBJ2-1, with D uncertain. Germline CDR1 reads SGHKS; CDR2 reads YYEKEE (reference sequence). CDR3 length: 15 amino acids. Trimming removed 0 bases from V and 4 bases from J, with 11 bases in between. The CDR3 nucleotides are TGTGCCAGCAGCTTGGGATTTAAGACTTACAATGAGCAGTTCTTC. Protein: CASSLGFKTYNEQFF.

V is TRBV4-3 and J is TRBJ1-2; TRBD1 agrees at 7 bases. The CDR3 covers 15 residues. With 4 bases clipped from V and 2 bases from J, the junction kept 7 bases outside the gene matches. Germline CDR1 reads LGHNA; CDR2 reads YSLEER. DNA for the CDR3: TGCGCCAGCAGCCCTTGGAAGACAGGGAACTATGGCTACACCTTC. Encoded protein: CASSPWKTGNYGYTF.

The sample holds a few counts of this clonotype. The chain has TRBV27 and TRBJ2-7; TRBD1 aligns across 7 bases. This CDR3 region has 12 residues. The J segment lost 4 bases and the V segment lost 10 bases, leaving 7 bases of the junction unmatched. CDR1 and CDR2 (germline): MNHEY, SMNVEV (reference sequence). CDR3 residues: CATRGSWYEQYF. CDR3 nucleotides: TGTGCCACCAGGGGGAGTTGGTACGAGCAGTACTTC.

The CDR3 loop is CASNQGSYNEQFF. As DNA, the CDR3 is TGTGCCAGCAATCAGGGGTCCTACAATGAGCAGTTCTTC. This chain uses TRBV6-5 with TRBJ2-1; the D gene is possibly TRBD1 (6 bases). The germline gives CDR1 MNHEY, CDR2 SVGAGI. The CDR3 is 13 amino acids. V was cut by 7 bases and J by 1 base, with 8 bases left in between.

This clonotype was observed a handful of times. V is TRBV24-1 and J is TRBJ2-3; 7 nucleotides line up with TRBD2. Trimming cost V 2 bases and J 2 bases; bases outside gene matches: 6. Germline CDR1 is KGHDR and CDR2 is SFDVKD. This CDR3 spans 16 amino acids. CDR3 nucleotide sequence: TGTGCCACCAGTGATTGGGGGGGACCTAACACAGATACGCAGTATTTT. Translated: CATSDWGGPNTDTQYF.

This clonotype was seen ten or more times. The V and J genes are TRBV4-1 and TRBJ2-1; a weak D match, TRBD2 (6 bases). Germline CDR1 reads MGHRA; CDR2 reads YSYEKL. Trimming cost V 2 bases and J 10 bases, with 12 bases left between them. This CDR3 spans 13 amino acids. The CDR3 DNA sequence: TGCGCCAGCAGCCAACCCCTTCTAGCGGAGCAGTTCTTC. Residues: CASSQPLLAEQFF.